This T cell receptor beta chain was profiled in a study of control samples from healthy donors and cancer patients. Germline values: CDR1 SEHNR, CDR2 FQNEAQ (reference sequence). The ends lost 5 bases at V and 8 bases at J; junction bases unmatched: 9. CDR3 length: 16 amino acids. TCRdb's table, derived via immunoSEQ multiplex PCR, lists solely in-frame clones and lacks some. The sample consists of around 130,000 clones, approximately 90% of them appearing once. The V gene is TRBV7-9, the J gene TRBJ2-1; 13 bases are shared with TRBD2. Material for sequencing was blood. The source is a man younger than 35 in good health. The CDR3 DNA is TGTGCCAGCAGCCCCGCGGGACTAGCGGGGCGCTATGAGCAGTTCTTC. Translating it yields CASSPAGLAGRYEQFF.